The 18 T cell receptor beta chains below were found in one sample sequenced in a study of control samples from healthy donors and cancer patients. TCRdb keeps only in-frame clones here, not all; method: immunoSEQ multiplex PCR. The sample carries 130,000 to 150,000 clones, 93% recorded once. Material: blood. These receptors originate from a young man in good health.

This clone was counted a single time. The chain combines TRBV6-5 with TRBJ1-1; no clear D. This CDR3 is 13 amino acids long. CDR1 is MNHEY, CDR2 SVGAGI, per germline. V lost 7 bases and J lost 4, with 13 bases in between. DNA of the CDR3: TGTGCCAGCACCTACGGTATAGGCACTGAAGCTTTCTTT. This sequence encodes CASTYGIGTEAFF.

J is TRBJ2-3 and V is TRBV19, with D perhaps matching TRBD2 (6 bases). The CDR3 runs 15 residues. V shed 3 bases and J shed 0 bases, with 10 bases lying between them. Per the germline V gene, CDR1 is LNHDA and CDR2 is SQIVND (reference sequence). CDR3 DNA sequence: TGTGCCAGTAGTATTCGGGGGACTAGCACAGATACGCAGTATTTT. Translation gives CASSIRGTSTDTQYF.

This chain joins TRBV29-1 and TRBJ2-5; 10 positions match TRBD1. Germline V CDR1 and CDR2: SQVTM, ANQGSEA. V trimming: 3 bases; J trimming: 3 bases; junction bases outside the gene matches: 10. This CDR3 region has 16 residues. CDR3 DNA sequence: TGCAGCGTTGAGGGCGAGAAGGGACAGGGGAAAGAGACCCAGTACTTC. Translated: CSVEGEKGQGKETQYF.

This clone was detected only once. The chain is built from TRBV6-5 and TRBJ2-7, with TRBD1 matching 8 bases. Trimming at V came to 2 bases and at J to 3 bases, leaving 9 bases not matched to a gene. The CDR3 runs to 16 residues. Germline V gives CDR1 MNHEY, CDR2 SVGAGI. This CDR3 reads CASSYHRTGTLYEQYF. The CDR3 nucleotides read TGTGCCAGCAGTTACCATAGGACAGGGACCCTCTACGAGCAGTACTTC.

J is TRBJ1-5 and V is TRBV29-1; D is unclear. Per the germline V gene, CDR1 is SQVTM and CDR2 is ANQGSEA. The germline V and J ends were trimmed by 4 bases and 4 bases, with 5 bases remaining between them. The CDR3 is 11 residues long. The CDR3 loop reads CSVGWNQPQHF. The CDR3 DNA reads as TGCAGCGTTGGTTGGAATCAGCCCCAGCATTTT.

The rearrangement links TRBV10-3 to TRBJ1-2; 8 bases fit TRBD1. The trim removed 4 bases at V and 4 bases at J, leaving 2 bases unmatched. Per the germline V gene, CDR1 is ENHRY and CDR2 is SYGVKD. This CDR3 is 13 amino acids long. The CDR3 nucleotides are TGTGCCATCAGTGGGGACAGGTTCTATGGCTACACCTTC. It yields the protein CAISGDRFYGYTF.

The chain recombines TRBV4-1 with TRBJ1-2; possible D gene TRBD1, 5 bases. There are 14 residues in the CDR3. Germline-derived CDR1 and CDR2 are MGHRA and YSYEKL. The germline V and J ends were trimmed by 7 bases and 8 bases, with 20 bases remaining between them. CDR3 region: CASKEGEGAGGYTF. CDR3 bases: TGCGCCAGCAAGGAGGGTGAAGGGGCTGGGGGCTACACCTTC.

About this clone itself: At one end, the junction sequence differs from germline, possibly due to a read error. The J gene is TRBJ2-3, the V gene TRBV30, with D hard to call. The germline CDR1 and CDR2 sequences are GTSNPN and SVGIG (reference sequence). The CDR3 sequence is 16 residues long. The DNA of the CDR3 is TGTGCCTGGAACGTACTTAGCTTACCAAGCAAAGATACGCAGTATTTT. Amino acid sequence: CAWNVLSLPSKDTQYF. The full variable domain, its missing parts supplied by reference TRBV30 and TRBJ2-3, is SQTIHQWPATLVQPVGSPLSLECTVEGTSNPNLYWYRQAAGRGLQLLFYSVGIGQISSEVPQNLSASRPQDRQFILSSKKLLLSDSGFYLCAWNVLSLPSKDTQYFGPGTRLTVL.

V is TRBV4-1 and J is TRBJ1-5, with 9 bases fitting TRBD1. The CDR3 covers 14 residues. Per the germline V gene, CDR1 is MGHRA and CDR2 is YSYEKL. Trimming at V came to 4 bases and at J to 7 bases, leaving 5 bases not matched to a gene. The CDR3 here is CASSPRQGDQPQHF. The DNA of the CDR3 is TGCGCCAGCAGCCCGCGACAGGGGGACCAGCCCCAGCATTTT.

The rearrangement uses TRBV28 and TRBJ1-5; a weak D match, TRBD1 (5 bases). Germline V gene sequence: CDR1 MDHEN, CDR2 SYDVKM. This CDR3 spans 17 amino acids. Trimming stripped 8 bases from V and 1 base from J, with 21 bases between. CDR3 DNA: TGTGCCAGCCGCCCCCGGTGGGACTCACGAAGCAATCAGCCCCAGCATTTT. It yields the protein CASRPRWDSRSNQPQHF.

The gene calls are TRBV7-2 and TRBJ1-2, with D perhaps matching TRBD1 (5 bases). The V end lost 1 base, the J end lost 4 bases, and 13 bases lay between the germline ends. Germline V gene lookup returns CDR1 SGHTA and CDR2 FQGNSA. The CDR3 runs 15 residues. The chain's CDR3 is CASSLEGDGGYGYTF. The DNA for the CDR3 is TGTGCCAGCAGCTTAGAAGGGGATGGGGGCTATGGCTACACCTTC.

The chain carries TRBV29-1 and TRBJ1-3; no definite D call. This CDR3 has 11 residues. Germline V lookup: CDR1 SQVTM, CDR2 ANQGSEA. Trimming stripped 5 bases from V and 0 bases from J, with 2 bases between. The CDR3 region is CSVYSGNTIYF. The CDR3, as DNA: TGCAGCGTTTACTCTGGAAACACCATATATTTT.

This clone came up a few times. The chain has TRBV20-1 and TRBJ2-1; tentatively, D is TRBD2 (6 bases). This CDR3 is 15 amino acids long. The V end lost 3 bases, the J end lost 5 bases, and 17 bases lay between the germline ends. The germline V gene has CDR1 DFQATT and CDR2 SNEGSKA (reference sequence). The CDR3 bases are TGCAGTGCTAGTGCGCTTGGGCGGACTAACAATGAGCAGTTCTTC. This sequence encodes CSASALGRTNNEQFF.

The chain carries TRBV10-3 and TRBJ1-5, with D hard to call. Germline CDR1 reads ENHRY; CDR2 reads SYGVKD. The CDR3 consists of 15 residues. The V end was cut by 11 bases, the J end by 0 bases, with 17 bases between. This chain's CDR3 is CASTAGLDSNQPQHF. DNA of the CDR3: TGTGCCTCAACGGCGGGTCTTGATAGCAATCAGCCCCAGCATTTT.

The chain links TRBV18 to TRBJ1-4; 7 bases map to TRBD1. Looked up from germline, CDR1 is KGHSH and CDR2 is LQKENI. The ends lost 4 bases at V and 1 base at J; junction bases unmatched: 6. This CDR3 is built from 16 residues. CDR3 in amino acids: CASSLNRGGTNEKLFF. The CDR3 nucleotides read TGTGCCAGCTCACTGAACAGGGGAGGAACTAATGAAAAACTGTTTTTT.

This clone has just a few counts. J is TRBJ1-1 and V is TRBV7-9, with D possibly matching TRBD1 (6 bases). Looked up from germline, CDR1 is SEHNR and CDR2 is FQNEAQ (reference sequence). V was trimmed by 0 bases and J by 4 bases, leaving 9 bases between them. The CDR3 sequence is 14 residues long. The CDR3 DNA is TGTGCCAGCAGCTTAGCAGGGGGGGCCACTGAAGCTTTCTTT. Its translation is CASSLAGGATEAFF.

CDR3 amino acids: CAWSITVELNIQYF. The CDR3 DNA follows: TGTGCCTGGAGTATCACAGTGGAGTTAAACATTCAGTACTTC. The chain recombines TRBV30 with TRBJ2-4; D uncertain. Germline lookup yields CDR1 GTSNPN and CDR2 SVGIG (reference sequence). The CDR3 is 14 amino acids. V was trimmed by 2 bases and J by 6 bases, leaving 14 bases between them.

As DNA, the CDR3 is TGTGCCAGTAGAACGACAGCACCGAATCAGCCCCAGCATTTT. This translates into CASRTTAPNQPQHF. The J gene is TRBJ1-5, the V gene TRBV19; possible D gene TRBD1, 5 bases. The length of the CDR3 is 14 residues. Germline V CDR1 and CDR2: LNHDA, SQIVND (reference sequence). Trimming stripped 6 bases from V and 4 bases from J, with 13 bases between.